A single sample gave rise to the 25 T cell receptor beta chains below, sequenced in a study of low-dose radiotherapy and immunotherapy resistance in tumors. TRAV and TRBV primers primed cDNA for both TCRalpha and TCRbeta. TCR amplification used roughly 18 PCR cycles, a constant-region primer and a V-primer adapter. TCRdb reprocessed the reads with MiXCR, giving one entry per CDR3 protein. In the table there are 5,600 or so distinct CDR3 sequences, roughly 80% of which are singletons. The source of these receptors is a human donor with advanced metastatic prostate, ovarian, gallbladder or colorectal cancer (not recorded which). This table probably holds off-target reads from a library built for another chain.

The J gene is TRBJ1-2, the V gene TRBV5-1, with 7 bases matching TRBD1. This CDR3 spans 14 amino acids. The germline CDR1 and CDR2 sequences are SGHRS and YFSETQ. The J segment lost 4 bases and the V segment lost 0 bases, leaving 3 bases of the junction unmatched. CDR3 residues: CASSLEAGGYGYTF. Written as DNA, the CDR3 is TGCGCCAGCAGCTTGGAGGCAGGGGGCTATGGCTACACCTTC. The complete variable domain, with remaining parts taken from reference TRBV5-1 and TRBJ1-2, reads KAGVTQTPRYLIKTRGQQVTLSCSPISGHRSVSWYQQTPGQGLQFLFEYFSETQRNKGNFPGRFSGRQFSNSRSEMNVSTLELGDSALYLCASSLEAGGYGYTFGSGTRLTVV.

This CDR3 reads CASSLIAGSNSPLHF. CDR3 coding DNA: TGTGCCAGCAGTTTAATAGCAGGCTCGAATTCACCCCTCCACTTT. The V call is TRBV28, the J call TRBJ1-6; D is unclear. V shed 2 bases and J shed 7 bases, with 12 bases lying between them. Germline CDR1 and CDR2: MDHEN and SYDVKM. This CDR3 contains 15 residues. Supplemented by reference TRBV28 and TRBJ1-6, the full variable domain reads DVKVTQSSRYLVKRTGEKVFLECVQDMDHENMFWYRQDPGLGLRLIYFSYDVKMKEKGDIPEGYSVSREKKERFSLILESASTNQTSMYLCASSLIAGSNSPLHFGNGTRLTVT.

The V gene is TRBV18, the J gene TRBJ2-1; 12 positions match TRBD2. The junction had 12 bases not matched to a gene; V was cut back by 6 bases and J by 9 bases. Per germline, CDR1 KGHSH and CDR2 LQKENI. This CDR3 contains 16 residues. CDR3 DNA sequence: TGTGCCAGCTCGTCAGCTAGCGGGGGGGCCGTTGGTGAGCAGTTCTTC. It encodes CASSSASGGAVGEQFF.

A few counts support this clonotype. CDR3 sequence (DNA): TGTGCCAGCAGCTTGGACTCGGGACTAGGGTACACCGGGGAGCTGTTTTTT. It encodes CASSLDSGLGYTGELFF. The chain recombines TRBV5-6 with TRBJ2-2, with 8 nucleotides matching TRBD2. V shed 0 bases, J shed 3 bases, and the junction held 7 bases outside the gene matches. This CDR3 is built from 17 residues. Germline V gene sequence: CDR1 SGHDT, CDR2 YYEEEE.

The chain recombines TRBV7-2 with TRBJ1-2; 9 bases agree with TRBD1. CDR1 is SGHTA and CDR2 is FQGNSA in the germline V gene. The CDR3 spans 15 residues. V lost 1 base and J lost 4; bases outside the gene matches: 4. CDR3 loop: CASSLEGQGSYGYTF. For the CDR3, the DNA is TGTGCCAGCAGCTTAGAGGGACAGGGAAGCTATGGCTACACCTTC.

The chain carries TRBV9 and TRBJ2-3; perhaps D is TRBD1 or TRBD2 (5 bases each). Trimming took off 0 bases at V and 1 base at J, with 15 bases between the two ends. The CDR3 length is 17 residues. In germline, CDR1 is SGDLS, CDR2 YYNGEE. CDR3 coding DNA: TGTGCCAGCAGCGTAGCTCAACCAGGGAGTGGCACAGATACGCAGTATTTT. Translated, it gives CASSVAQPGSGTDTQYF.

The chain uses TRBV4-2 and TRBJ2-1; 11 bases align to TRBD2. The germline gives CDR1 LGHNA, CDR2 YNFKEQ. The V gene end was trimmed by 2 bases and the J gene end by 8 bases; junction bases not matched to a gene: 8. The CDR3 extends over 16 amino acids. The CDR3 reads CASSQQHSGGADEQFF. For the CDR3, the DNA is TGTGCCAGCAGCCAACAACATAGCGGGGGGGCGGATGAGCAGTTCTTC.

V usage is TRBV6-8 and J usage is TRBJ1-3; D is unclear. The V gene lost 0 bases and the J gene lost 8 bases, with 8 bases spanning the gap. There are 13 residues in the CDR3. The germline CDR1 and CDR2 sequences are MNHGY and SAAAGT. CDR3 amino acids: CASSYSADHTIYF. The CDR3 bases are TGTGCCAGCAGTTACTCCGCAGATCACACCATATATTTT.

The J gene is TRBJ2-7, the V gene TRBV28; 9 bases align to TRBD2. This CDR3 region has 12 residues. Germline-derived CDR1 and CDR2 are MDHEN and SYDVKM. Germline trimming cut 5 bases from V and 7 bases from J; bases unmatched to any gene: 3. The CDR3 loop reads CASSLAGYEQYF. The CDR3 DNA reads TGTGCCAGCAGTCTAGCGGGGTATGAGCAGTACTTC. The full variable domain, with the rest looked up from reference TRBV28 and TRBJ2-7, is DVKVTQSSRYLVKRTGEKVFLECVQDMDHENMFWYRQDPGLGLRLIYFSYDVKMKEKGDIPEGYSVSREKKERFSLILESASTNQTSMYLCASSLAGYEQYFGPGTRLTVT.

On this clonotype itself: Compared with germline, one end of the junction differs, possibly owing to a read error. The V call is TRBV28, the J call TRBJ1-2, with 12 bases identical to TRBD1. CDR3 size: 14 residues. Germline V gives CDR1 MDHEN, CDR2 SYDVKM. This chain's CDR3 is CDSRPTGTGGRYTF. Written as DNA, the CDR3 is TGTGACAGCAGGCCCACCGGGACAGGGGGCCGCTACACCTTC.

The V and J genes are TRBV12-3 or TRBV12-4 and TRBJ1-5; D may be TRBD1 (5 bases). V was pared by 5 bases and J by 4 bases, with 15 bases between. The CDR3 covers 15 residues. DNA for the CDR3: TGTGCCAGCAGTGGGGGAGGCAGCGATAATCAGCCCCAGCATTTT. Its translation is CASSGGGSDNQPQHF.

The gene calls are TRBV12-3 or TRBV12-4 and TRBJ2-2; D remains ambiguous. CDR3 length: 13 residues. The V end lost 1 base, the J end lost 7 bases, and 7 bases lay between the germline ends. This chain's CDR3 is CASSLGAGGELFF. The CDR3 DNA sequence: TGTGCCAGCAGTTTAGGGGCTGGCGGGGAGCTGTTTTTT.

The chain employs TRBV18 and TRBJ2-5, with 8 bases lining up with TRBD1. Losses at the gene ends were 0 bases for V and 7 bases for J; bases not matched to a gene: 7. CDR1 and CDR2 (germline): KGHSH, LQKENI. The length of the CDR3 is 15 residues. The DNA of the CDR3 is TGTGCCAGCTCACCACCAGCTGGACAGGGTAGGACCCAGTACTTC. The encoded protein is CASSPPAGQGRTQYF.

V usage is TRBV5-1 and J usage is TRBJ1-2; TRBD1 matches 7 bases. This CDR3 is 14 amino acids long. Trimming at V came to 4 bases and at J to 8 bases, leaving 11 bases not matched to a gene. CDR1 and CDR2 (germline): SGHRS, YFSETQ. In DNA, the CDR3 is TGCGCCAGCAGCCAAGACAGGGCTGGGTCGGGCTACACCTTC. Its translation is CASSQDRAGSGYTF.

The rearrangement links TRBV6-8 to TRBJ1-1, with TRBD1 identical over 12 bases. From germline, CDR1 is MNHGY and CDR2 SAAAGT. The V gene end was trimmed by 10 bases and the J gene end by 7 bases; junction bases not matched to a gene: 7. CDR3 length equals 13 residues. This CDR3 reads CATTGQGAFEAFF. CDR3 DNA sequence: TGTGCCACCACGGGACAGGGGGCGTTTGAAGCTTTCTTT.

V is TRBV7-9 and J is TRBJ1-2, with no clear D. Germline V gene data show CDR1 as SEHNR and CDR2 as FQNEAQ (reference sequence). The CDR3 extends over 14 amino acids. V lost 5 bases to trimming and J lost 2 bases, with 12 bases between them. CDR3 nucleotides: TGTGCCAGCAGCAACCCGACGGGAAACTATGGCTACACCTTC. Encoded protein: CASSNPTGNYGYTF. The entire variable domain, with the rest obtained from reference TRBV7-9 and TRBJ1-2, is as follows: DTGVSQNPRHKITKRGQNVTFRCDPISEHNRLYWYRQTLGQGPEFLTYFQNEAQLEKSRLLSDRFSAERPKGSFSTLEIQRTEQGDSAMYLCASSNPTGNYGYTFGSGTRLTVV.

The chain employs TRBV5-6 and TRBJ2-7; the D is unclear. CDR1 and CDR2 from the germline V gene are SGHDT and YYEEEE. Trimming left V 4 bases short and J 4 bases short, with 9 bases between. The length of the CDR3 is 12 residues. The CDR3 protein is CASSVGPYEQYF. CDR3 sequence (DNA): TGTGCCAGCAGCGTAGGACCATACGAGCAGTACTTC.

This chain links TRBV29-1 with TRBJ2-3, with D hard to call. The CDR3 sequence is 15 residues long. From germline, CDR1 is SQVTM and CDR2 ANQGSEA. The germline V and J ends were trimmed by 3 bases and 1 base, with 14 bases remaining between them. The CDR3 loop is CSVEPPKGGTDTQYF. DNA for the CDR3: TGCAGCGTTGAGCCCCCTAAAGGAGGCACAGATACGCAGTATTTT.

The V and J genes are TRBV5-4 and TRBJ1-2; TRBD1 might be the D (6 bases). Trimming removed 4 bases at V and 4 bases at J, with 14 bases between. The CDR3 runs 14 residues. CDR1 and CDR2 from the germline V gene are SGHNT and YYREEE (reference sequence). The DNA for the CDR3 is TGTGCCAGCAGCGTCCCGGGACACCCCTATGGCTACACCTTC. This gives the protein CASSVPGHPYGYTF.

The chain couples TRBV28 to TRBJ1-1, with D maybe TRBD1 (5 bases). Trimming removed 5 bases at V and 4 bases at J, with 17 bases between. Germline V gene data show CDR1 as MDHEN and CDR2 as SYDVKM. The CDR3 is 15 residues long. CDR3 bases: TGTGCCAGCAGTGGGCAAGGGGTAAGGGGCACTGAAGCTTTCTTT. Amino acid sequence: CASSGQGVRGTEAFF.

The chain couples TRBV20-1 to TRBJ2-1, with TRBD2 as a possible D gene (7 bases). Germline values: CDR1 DFQATT, CDR2 SNEGSKA (reference sequence). Deletions cut 0 bases from V and 2 bases from J, with 11 bases between. The CDR3 runs 15 residues. The CDR3 nucleotides read TGCAGTGCTAGAGATCGGCGGGGGCCCTACAATGAGCAGTTCTTC. Translated, it gives CSARDRRGPYNEQFF.

The V call is TRBV5-5, the J call TRBJ2-7; 9 positions agree with TRBD1. J was trimmed by 7 bases and V by 4 bases; bases with no gene match: 9. Germline V gene data show CDR1 as SGHKS and CDR2 as YYEKEE (reference sequence). The CDR3 contains 14 residues. This CDR3 reads CASSKGTGLEEQYF. CDR3 coding DNA: TGTGCCAGCAGCAAAGGGACAGGGCTTGAAGAGCAGTACTTC.

The chain combines TRBV5-1 with TRBJ1-3, with 11 bases fitting TRBD1. There are 17 residues in the CDR3. Germline V gene data show CDR1 as SGHRS and CDR2 as YFSETQ. The V gene end was trimmed by 2 bases and the J gene end by 0 bases; junction bases not matched to a gene: 4. In DNA form, the CDR3 reads TGCGCCAGCAGCTTCGGACAGGGGGCCTCCTCTGGAAACACCATATATTTT. The encoded protein is CASSFGQGASSGNTIYF.

The V call is TRBV7-9, the J call TRBJ2-7; 9 bases fit TRBD2. Germline CDR1 is SEHNR and CDR2 is FQNEAQ (reference sequence). Trimming at V came to 5 bases and at J to 2 bases, leaving 7 bases not matched to a gene. The length of the CDR3 is 15 residues. The CDR3 reads CASSLSGSTTYEQYF. CDR3 in DNA: TGTGCCAGCAGCCTTAGCGGGAGCACTACCTACGAGCAGTACTTC. Drawing the rest from reference TRBV7-9 and TRBJ2-7, the complete variable domain is DTGVSQNPRHKITKRGQNVTFRCDPISEHNRLYWYRQTLGQGPEFLTYFQNEAQLEKSRLLSDRFSAERPKGSFSTLEIQRTEQGDSAMYLCASSLSGSTTYEQYFGPGTRLTVT.

V is TRBV15 and J is TRBJ1-5, with no clear D. CDR3 length equals 12 residues. Trimming shortened V by 0 bases and J by 4 bases, and 1 base separated the two germline ends. Germline CDR1 and CDR2: LNHNV and YYDKDF (reference sequence). The CDR3 spells CATSRDNQPQHF. The CDR3 nucleotides read TGTGCCACCAGCAGAGATAATCAGCCCCAGCATTTT. Full variable domain (remainder filled in from reference TRBV15 and TRBJ1-5): DAMVIQNPRYQVTQFGKPVTLSCSQTLNHNVMYWYQQKSSQAPKLLFHYYDKDFNNEADTPDNFQSRRPNTSFCFLDIRSPGLGDTAMYLCATSRDNQPQHFGDGTRLSIL.